This T cell receptor (beta chain) was documented in a study of early T cells in non-severe SARS-CoV-2 infection. Molecules of cDNA were individually given unique molecular identifiers that were attached to them. TCRdb re-analysed the 5' RACE reads in MiXCR, keeping a single row per CDR3 protein. The sample holds about 46,000 distinct CDR3 sequences, more than 4.5% seen once. This clonotype occurred many times. The CDR3 is 17 amino acids. The V gene's germline CDR1 is MGHRA and CDR2 YSYEKL. Trimming removed 0 bases at V and 8 bases at J, with 22 bases between. The clonotype was recovered from an adult who was a healthcare worker with PCR-confirmed SARS-CoV-2 infection or an uninfected control (not recorded which). The chain recombines TRBV4-1 with TRBJ1-2, with TRBD1 as a possible D gene (5 bases). Sequenced material: whole blood, taken at baseline. CDR3 region: CASSQEGTQGRIGGYTF. The DNA of the CDR3 is TGCGCCAGCAGCCAAGAAGGTACCCAGGGAAGGATTGGAGGCTACACCTTC.